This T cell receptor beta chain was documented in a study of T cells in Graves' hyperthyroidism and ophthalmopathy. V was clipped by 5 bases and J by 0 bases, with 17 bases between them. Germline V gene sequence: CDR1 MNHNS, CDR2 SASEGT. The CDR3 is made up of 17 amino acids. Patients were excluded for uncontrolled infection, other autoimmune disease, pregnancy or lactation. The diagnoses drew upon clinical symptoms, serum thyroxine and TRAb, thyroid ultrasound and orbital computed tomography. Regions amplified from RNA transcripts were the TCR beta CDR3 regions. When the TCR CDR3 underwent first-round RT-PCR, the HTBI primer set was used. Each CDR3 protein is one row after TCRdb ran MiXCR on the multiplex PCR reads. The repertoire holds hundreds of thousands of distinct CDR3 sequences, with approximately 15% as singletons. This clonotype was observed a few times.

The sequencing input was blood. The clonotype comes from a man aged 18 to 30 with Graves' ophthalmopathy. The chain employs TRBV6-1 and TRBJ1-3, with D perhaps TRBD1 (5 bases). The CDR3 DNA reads TGTGCCAGCAGTTCCAGGAAACAGGCGATCTCTGGAAACACCATATATTTT. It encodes CASSSRKQAISGNTIYF.